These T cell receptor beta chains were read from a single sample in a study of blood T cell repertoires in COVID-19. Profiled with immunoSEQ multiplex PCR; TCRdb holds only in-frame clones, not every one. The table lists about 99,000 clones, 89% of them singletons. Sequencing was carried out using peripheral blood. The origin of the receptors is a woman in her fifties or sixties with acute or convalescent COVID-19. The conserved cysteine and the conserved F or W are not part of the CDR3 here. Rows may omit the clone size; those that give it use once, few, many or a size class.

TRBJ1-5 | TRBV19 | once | ASRDRADQPQH
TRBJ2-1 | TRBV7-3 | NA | ASSHGTGWDNEQF
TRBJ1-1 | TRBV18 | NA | ASSPQEGTEAF
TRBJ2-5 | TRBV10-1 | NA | ASSAGGLETQY
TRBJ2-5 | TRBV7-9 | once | ASSLAGGETQY
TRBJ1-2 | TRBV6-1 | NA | ASSATGGEGAVDGYT
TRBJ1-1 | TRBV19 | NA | ASTDRGRTEAF
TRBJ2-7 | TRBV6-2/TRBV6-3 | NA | ASSYRAGLTYEQY
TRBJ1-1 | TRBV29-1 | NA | SVESTGGSEAF
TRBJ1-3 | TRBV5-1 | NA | ASSLETSGHSGNTIY
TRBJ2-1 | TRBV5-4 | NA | ASSPYRGWEQF
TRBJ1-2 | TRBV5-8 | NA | ASSTEGRSDGYT
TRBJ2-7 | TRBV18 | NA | ASSPPLREGYEQY
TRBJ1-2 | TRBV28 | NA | ASSLSGQGYGYT
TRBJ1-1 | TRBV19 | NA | ASSIRVRTEAF
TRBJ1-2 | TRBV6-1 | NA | ASSDGTVGNYGYT
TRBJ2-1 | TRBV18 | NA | ASSPQGPPSYNEQF
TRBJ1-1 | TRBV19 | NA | ASSIGQGVQGTEAF
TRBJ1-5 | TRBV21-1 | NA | ASSTVGGPKSNQPQH
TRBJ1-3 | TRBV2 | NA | ASSEEGQISGNTIY
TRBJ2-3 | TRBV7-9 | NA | ASSLGTGDTDTQY
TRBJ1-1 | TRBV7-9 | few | ASSQQGVGTEAF
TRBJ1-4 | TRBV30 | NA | ACTRERPNEKLF
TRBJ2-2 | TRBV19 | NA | ASSIQSLGNTGELF
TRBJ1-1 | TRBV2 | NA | ASSKGQGNTEAF
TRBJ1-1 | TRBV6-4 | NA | ASSVSGDTEAF
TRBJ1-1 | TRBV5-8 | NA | ASSWLRGNTEAF
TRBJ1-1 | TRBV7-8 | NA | ASSLQGNTEAF
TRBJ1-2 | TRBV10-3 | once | AISDGRGQDGYT
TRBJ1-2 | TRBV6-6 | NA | ASSGGNGYT
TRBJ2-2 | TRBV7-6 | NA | ASTSRGSGELF
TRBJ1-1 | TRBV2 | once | ASSVRGLRTGEAEAF
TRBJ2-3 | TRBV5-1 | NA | ASSLGGPYTDTQY
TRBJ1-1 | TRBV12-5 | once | ASGRTGGGTEAF
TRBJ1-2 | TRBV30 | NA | AWGALGYGYT
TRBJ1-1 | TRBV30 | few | AWSVAREAF
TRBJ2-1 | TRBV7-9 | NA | ASSSYPGTSKYNEQF
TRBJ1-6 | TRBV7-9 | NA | ASSSGQGRSPLH
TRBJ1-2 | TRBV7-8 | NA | ASSLAPGFYGYT
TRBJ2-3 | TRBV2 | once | ASGRARGDTQY
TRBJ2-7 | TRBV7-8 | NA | ASSLGLAGGYEQY
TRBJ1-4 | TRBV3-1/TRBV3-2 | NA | ASSQTGNEKLF
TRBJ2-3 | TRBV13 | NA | ATQEGFADTQY
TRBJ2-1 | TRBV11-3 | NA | ASIVGGTSSYNEQF
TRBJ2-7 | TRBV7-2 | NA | ASSQGVGRSYEQY
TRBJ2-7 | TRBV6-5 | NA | ASRPTALYEQY
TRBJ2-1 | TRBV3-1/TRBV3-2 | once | ASSQWEGMGLNEQF
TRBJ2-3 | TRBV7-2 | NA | ASSSTSGNPWTQY
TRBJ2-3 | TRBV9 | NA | ASSVGGRAPDTQY
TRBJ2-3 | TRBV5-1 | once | ASSLDGGNTQY
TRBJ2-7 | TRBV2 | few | ASTRETYEQY
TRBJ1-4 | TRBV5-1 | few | ASSLVGGDGEKLF
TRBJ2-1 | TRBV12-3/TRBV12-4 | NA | ASSIGTREF